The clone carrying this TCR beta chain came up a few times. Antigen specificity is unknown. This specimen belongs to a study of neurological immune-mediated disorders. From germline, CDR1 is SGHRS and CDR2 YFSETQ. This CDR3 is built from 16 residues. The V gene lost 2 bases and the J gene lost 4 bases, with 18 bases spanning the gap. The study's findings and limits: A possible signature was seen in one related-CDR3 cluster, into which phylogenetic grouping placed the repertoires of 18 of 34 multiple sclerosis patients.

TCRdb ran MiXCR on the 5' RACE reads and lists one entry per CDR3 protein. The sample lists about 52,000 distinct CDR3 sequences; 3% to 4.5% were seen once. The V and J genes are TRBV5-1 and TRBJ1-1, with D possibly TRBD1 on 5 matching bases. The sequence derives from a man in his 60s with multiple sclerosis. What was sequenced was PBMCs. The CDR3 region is CASSFIGGSGITEAFF. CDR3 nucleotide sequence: TGCGCCAGCAGCTTCATTGGGGGGTCGGGAATCACTGAAGCTTTCTTT. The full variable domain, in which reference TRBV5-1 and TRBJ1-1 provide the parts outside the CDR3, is KAGVTQTPRYLIKTRGQQVTLSCSPISGHRSVSWYQQTPGQGLQFLFEYFSETQRNKGNFPGRFSGRQFSNSRSEMNVSTLELGDSALYLCASSFIGGSGITEAFFGQGTRLTVV.